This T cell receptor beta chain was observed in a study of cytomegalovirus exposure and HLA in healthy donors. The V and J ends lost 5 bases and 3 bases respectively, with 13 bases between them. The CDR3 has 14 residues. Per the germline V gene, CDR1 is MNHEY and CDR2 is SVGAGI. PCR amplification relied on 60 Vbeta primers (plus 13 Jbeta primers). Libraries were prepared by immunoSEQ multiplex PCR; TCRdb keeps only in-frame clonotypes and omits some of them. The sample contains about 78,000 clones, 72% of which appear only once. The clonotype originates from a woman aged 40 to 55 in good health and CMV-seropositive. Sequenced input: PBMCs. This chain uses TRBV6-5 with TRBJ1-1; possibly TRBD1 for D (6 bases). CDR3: CASSTRGADTEAFF. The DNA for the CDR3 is TGTGCCAGCAGTACTCGGGGGGCGGACACTGAAGCTTTCTTT.